Given below is one T cell receptor (beta chain) in context. Time point described: newly diagnosed GD, antithyroid drugs for less than 3 months. PBMC RNA served as the TCR library source. This sample was included in a study of regulatory T cells in long-lasting Graves disease. According to the study, TCR beta libraries were built with iRepertoire HTBI primers and CDR3-region Arm-PCR. A single record per CDR3 protein comes from TCRdb applying MiXCR to the multiplex PCR reads. The sample records about 400,000 distinct CDR3 sequences, 15% being singletons. The CDR3 runs 16 residues. The germline gives CDR1 MNHGY, CDR2 SVAAGI. V was pared by 3 bases and J by 3 bases, with 5 bases of the junction left unmatched. The same sample was also studied in work on T cells in Graves' hyperthyroidism and ophthalmopathy.

V gene TRBV6-9 combines with J gene TRBJ2-1; TRBD2 aligns across 10 bases. Sequences were derived from peripheral blood mononuclear cells (PBMCs), sampled at new diagnosis, from a patient treated with antithyroid drugs. The receptor comes from a woman aged 40 to 50 with Graves disease. The CDR3 here is CASSYSPSGSYNEQFF. In DNA, the CDR3 is TGTGCCAGCAGTTACAGCCCTAGCGGGAGCTACAATGAGCAGTTCTTC.